One and the same sample provided the 17 T cell receptor beta chains below, sequenced in a study of blood T cell repertoires in COVID-19. Sequencing was performed with immunoSEQ multiplex PCR; in TCRdb, only in-frame clones are kept and a portion is missing. The table has roughly 200,000 clones, roughly 80% seen once. The sample consisted of peripheral blood. The receptor source for this set is a man aged 50 to 59 who had recovered from COVID-19.

The chain combines TRBV5-8 with TRBJ2-7, with D uncertain. Per the germline V gene, CDR1 is SGHTS and CDR2 is YDEGEE. V was shortened by 3 bases and J by 11 bases, with 6 bases between the two germline ends. The CDR3 runs to 9 residues. In DNA, the CDR3 is TGTGCCAGCAGCTCGGTTGAGTACTTC. This gives the protein CASSSVEYF.

The chain couples TRBV11-2 to TRBJ2-1, with TRBD1 as a possible D gene (6 bases). The CDR3 extends over 15 amino acids. Per the germline V gene, CDR1 is SGHAT and CDR2 is FQNNGV. V lost 6 bases to trimming and J lost 6 bases, with 18 bases between them. The CDR3 sequence: CASRRGSKGGNEQFF. The CDR3 DNA sequence: TGTGCCAGCAGAAGGGGCAGTAAAGGGGGCAATGAGCAGTTCTTC.

The chain combines TRBV3-1 (or the pseudogene TRBV3-2) with TRBJ2-7; possible D gene TRBD1, 6 bases. V shed 7 bases and J shed 2 bases, with 12 bases lying between them. This CDR3 has 13 residues. CDR1 and CDR2 (germline): LGHDT, YNNKEL (reference sequence). For the CDR3, the DNA is TGTGCCAGCAAGGACAGAGCAACCTACGAGCAGTACTTC. Its translation: CASKDRATYEQYF.

The V gene is TRBV9, the J gene TRBJ2-5; TRBD2 matches 10 bases. Germline V gives CDR1 SGDLS, CDR2 YYNGEE. Trimming at V came to 4 bases and at J to 4 bases, leaving 10 bases not matched to a gene. CDR3 length: 16 residues. CDR3 DNA sequence: TGTGCCAGCAGCTCACGAGCTAGCGGGAGCGTAGAGACCCAGTACTTC. It is translated as CASSSRASGSVETQYF.

This chain joins TRBV27 and TRBJ1-5; 7 nucleotides agree with TRBD1. After removal of 5 bases from V and 7 bases from J, the junction contained 8 bases not matched to a gene. The CDR3 sequence is 14 residues long. Germline V CDR1 and CDR2: MNHEY, SMNVEV (reference sequence). The CDR3 protein is CASSATGSGQPQHF. The CDR3 DNA follows: TGTGCCAGCAGTGCGACAGGGTCAGGACAGCCCCAGCATTTT.

The chain joins TRBV6-6 to TRBJ1-1; weak D call: TRBD1 (6 bases). Germline CDR1 reads MNHNY; CDR2 reads SVGAGI (reference sequence). V was cut by 4 bases and J by 3 bases, with 12 bases left in between. This CDR3 has 14 amino acids. The CDR3 region is CASSSTDRYTEAFF. CDR3 in DNA: TGTGCCAGCAGTTCGACCGACAGGTACACTGAAGCTTTCTTT.

The CDR3 nucleotides are TGTGCCTGGGAGGGGTTCTATGGCTACACCTTC. This sequence encodes CAWEGFYGYTF. This chain links TRBV30 with TRBJ1-2, with D perhaps matching TRBD1 (5 bases). The CDR3 sequence is 11 residues long. Germline CDR1 is GTSNPN and CDR2 is SVGIG (reference sequence). V dropped 5 bases and J dropped 4 bases, with 8 bases sitting between them.

V usage is TRBV7-9 and J usage is TRBJ1-4; D perhaps matches TRBD1 (5 bases). This CDR3 is 16 amino acids long. Trimming shortened V by 5 bases and J by 0 bases, and 13 bases separated the two germline ends. In germline, CDR1 is SEHNR, CDR2 FQNEAQ (reference sequence). The DNA for the CDR3 is TGTGCCAGCAGCCTGGGAGGGGCGGCAACTAATGAAAAACTGTTTTTT. This translates into CASSLGGAATNEKLFF.

The sample holds one count of this clone. This chain's CDR3 is CASSLDPAAYEQYF. In nucleotides, the CDR3 is TGTGCCAGCAGCTTGGATCCAGCGGCCTACGAGCAGTACTTC. The chain couples TRBV5-6 to TRBJ2-7, with D perhaps TRBD2 (5 bases). The CDR3 runs to 14 residues. Trimming removed 0 bases at V and 2 bases at J, with 9 bases between. Germline CDR1 SGHDT, CDR2 YYEEEE.

The chain carries TRBV11-2 and TRBJ2-1, with D uncertain. Deletions cut 4 bases from V and 6 bases from J, with 16 bases between. Germline CDR1 and CDR2: SGHAT and FQNNGV. CDR3 length equals 15 residues. CDR3 sequence (DNA): TGTGCCAGCAGCTATGCTACCCATTCCCGCAATGAGCAGTTCTTC. Translation: CASSYATHSRNEQFF.

This clone was seen a handful of times. This sequence joins TRBV29-1 and TRBJ2-1, with 10 positions matching TRBD2. Germline V gene lookup returns CDR1 SQVTM and CDR2 ANQGSEA. V shed 4 bases and J 6 bases; nucleotides not matched to a gene: 18. This CDR3 has 18 amino acids. The CDR3 loop is CSVARIVAGGLPVNEQFF. CDR3 DNA sequence: TGCAGCGTTGCTCGTATAGTAGCGGGAGGTCTCCCGGTCAATGAGCAGTTCTTC.

This clone was seen just once. The chain employs TRBV11-2 and TRBJ2-1; D might be TRBD2 (5 bases). V dropped 7 bases and J dropped 12 bases, with 19 bases sitting between them. This CDR3 has 13 amino acids. CDR1 and CDR2 from the germline V gene are SGHAT and FQNNGV. In nucleotides, the CDR3 is TGTGCCAGCACCCCTAATCTGGCAGGAGGGCAGTTCTTC. Protein: CASTPNLAGGQFF.

This clone was detected only a few times. J is TRBJ1-2 and V is TRBV4-1; 7 positions match TRBD1. There are 15 residues in the CDR3. The junction had 10 bases not matched to a gene; V was cut back by 8 bases and J by 1 base. CDR1 is MGHRA, CDR2 YSYEKL, per germline. The CDR3 bases are TGCGCCAGCGAATGGGAGACAGGGTATAACTATGGCTACACCTTC. This encodes CASEWETGYNYGYTF.

The chain recombines TRBV10-3 with TRBJ2-5, with 8 bases lining up with TRBD1. The CDR3 runs to 15 residues. Germline loops: CDR1 ENHRY, CDR2 SYGVKD. V was clipped by 2 bases and J by 0 bases; unmatched bases: 2. CDR3 sequence reads: CAISEGQGHQETQYF. CDR3 nucleotide sequence: TGTGCCATCAGTGAGGGACAGGGCCACCAAGAGACCCAGTACTTC.

This clone occurred once. This chain connects TRBV23-1 to TRBJ2-3, with 7 nucleotides matching TRBD2. TRBV23-1 is an ORF, with its function uncertain. There are 11 residues in the CDR3. V shed 2 bases and J 14 bases; nucleotides not matched to a gene: 4. In DNA form, the CDR3 reads TGCGCCAGCAGTCAAAATTGCGGGGGGTATTTT. It yields the protein CASSQNCGGYF.

The J gene is TRBJ1-6, the V gene TRBV27, with a tentative D call TRBD1 (6 bases). The V gene's germline CDR1 is MNHEY and CDR2 SMNVEV (reference sequence). The CDR3 extends over 17 amino acids. Trimming pared 3 bases from V and 2 bases from J, leaving 14 bases between. The CDR3 loop is CASSFYGQTPYNSPLHF. The CDR3 DNA follows: TGTGCCAGCAGTTTCTACGGACAGACCCCCTATAATTCACCCCTCCACTTT.

The V call is TRBV4-1, the J call TRBJ2-4, with D possibly being TRBD1 (5 bases). V lost 0 bases and J lost 0, with 9 bases in between. The germline CDR1 and CDR2 sequences are MGHRA and YSYEKL. The CDR3 is made up of 16 amino acids. The CDR3 DNA reads TGCGCCAGCAGCCAAGATAAGGGGCTAGCCAAAAACATTCAGTACTTC. Translation: CASSQDKGLAKNIQYF.